This TCR beta chain was recorded in a study of response to subunit inactivated influenza vaccine. Points from the study as a whole: There was a suggestion from the authors that each seasonal influenza vaccination recruits few new T cells.

The junction had 13 bases not matched to a gene; V was cut back by 4 bases and J by 7 bases. CDR3 length: 16 amino acids. The germline V gene encodes CDR1 SGHVS and CDR2 FQNEAQ. Turning to this clonotype: What it binds is not known.

TCRdb redid the calling of the RT-PCR reads with MiXCR, one entry per CDR3 protein. The sample lists about 570,000 distinct CDR3 sequences, approximately 11% occurring once. These data also formed part of another study, on T cells expressing NK-cell markers. This second study notes: The authors made TCR beta cDNA libraries by 5'RACE template switching. This switching added a universal primer site and UMIs. The authors sequenced eight donors, of whom seven were HCMV-seropositive and one was seronegative. Of CD8+ T cells, roughly 1.0-7.0% belonged to dominant NKG2C+ clonotypes in five to seven donors.

Sequencing used PBMCs from blood, obtained on the day of vaccination. The chain recombines TRBV7-8 with TRBJ2-1; 7 nucleotides align to TRBD2. This clonotype was obtained from a man aged 45-65 years who received an inactivated influenza vaccine. CDR3 nucleotide sequence: TGTGCCAGCAGCTCTCAACGGACTAGGTCCGCGAATGAGCAGTTCTTC. This gives the protein CASSSQRTRSANEQFF.